Below, 28 T cell receptor beta chains from the same sample are listed, as sequenced in a study of blood T cell repertoires in COVID-19. Method: immunoSEQ multiplex PCR; TCRdb's copy keeps in-frame clones and lacks some. In the table there are some 42,000 clones, approximately 85% of which are singletons. Input material: peripheral blood. The receptors here all came from a woman between 65 and 79 years old in a cohort sampled during active COVID-19.

V is TRBV5-1 and J is TRBJ2-7, with 9 bases lining up with TRBD2. J was trimmed by 2 bases and V by 4 bases; bases with no gene match: 7. CDR3 length: 15 residues. Germline V CDR1 and CDR2: SGHRS, YFSETQ. CDR3 DNA sequence: TGCGCCAGCAGCCTTGCGGGGGGGATCACCTACGAGCAGTACTTC. This encodes CASSLAGGITYEQYF.

The chain is built from TRBV7-9 and TRBJ2-5, with 8 bases matching TRBD1. The CDR3 sequence is 15 residues long. The ends lost 5 bases at V and 4 bases at J; junction bases unmatched: 9. Germline V lookup: CDR1 SEHNR, CDR2 FQNEAQ (reference sequence). The CDR3 sequence is CASSLQGEEGETQYF. The CDR3 coding sequence is TGTGCCAGCAGCCTACAGGGGGAAGAGGGAGAGACCCAGTACTTC. Variable domain in full (rest from reference TRBV7-9 and TRBJ2-5): DTGVSQNPRHKITKRGQNVTFRCDPISEHNRLYWYRQTLGQGPEFLTYFQNEAQLEKSRLLSDRFSAERPKGSFSTLEIQRTEQGDSAMYLCASSLQGEEGETQYFGPGTRLLVL.

CDR3 nucleotide sequence: TGTGCCAGCAGCTTTCGGCGGAACTCCTACAATGAGCAGTTCTTC. It encodes CASSFRRNSYNEQFF. This rearrangement joins TRBV11-2 to TRBJ2-1, with D unclear. The length of the CDR3 is 15 residues. V was pared by 3 bases and J by 0 bases, with 9 bases between. Germline CDR1 SGHAT, CDR2 FQNNGV.

This chain connects TRBV5-1 to TRBJ2-7; 7 positions match TRBD1. CDR1 is SGHRS, CDR2 YFSETQ, per germline. Germline trimming cut 3 bases from V and 3 bases from J; bases unmatched to any gene: 3. This CDR3 has 13 amino acids. CDR3 in DNA: TGCGCCAGCAGCTCTGGGACAGTCTACGAGCAGTACTTC. The encoded protein is CASSSGTVYEQYF.

The chain combines TRBV7-8 with TRBJ1-1; the match to TRBD1 covers 9 bases. Germline CDR1 and CDR2: SGHVS and FQNEAQ. The CDR3 runs to 15 residues. After removal of 5 bases from V and 6 bases from J, the junction contained 10 bases not matched to a gene. CDR3 bases: TGTGCCAGCAGCACACACAGGGGGCAGAATGCTGAAGCTTTCTTT. Its protein is CASSTHRGQNAEAFF.

This chain joins TRBV19 and TRBJ2-2; 9 bases line up with TRBD1. The germline V gene has CDR1 LNHDA and CDR2 SQIVND (reference sequence). The CDR3 consists of 17 residues. V was clipped by 7 bases and J by 3 bases; unmatched bases: 12. In nucleotides, the CDR3 is TGTGCCAGTACCACCATTAGGGGACAGGGACACACCGGGGAGCTGTTTTTT. This translates into CASTTIRGQGHTGELFF.

The CDR3 bases are TGTGCCAGCAGCTTAGCGGGCACCTACGAGCAGTACTTC. Translating it yields CASSLAGTYEQYF. The chain joins TRBV7-2 to TRBJ2-7; D call uncertain. The germline CDR1 and CDR2 sequences are SGHTA and FQGNSA. CDR3 length: 13 amino acids. Trimming took 0 bases from V and 2 from J, leaving 5 bases between them.

J is TRBJ2-2 and V is TRBV18, with 8 bases aligning to TRBD1. V lost 1 base, J lost 7 bases, and 11 bases stayed unmatched. This CDR3 contains 17 residues. Per germline, CDR1 KGHSH and CDR2 LQKENI. The CDR3: CASSPRTRQGSGGELFF. In DNA, the CDR3 is TGTGCCAGCTCACCACGCACGCGACAGGGGAGTGGCGGGGAGCTGTTTTTT. The full variable domain, in which reference TRBV18 and TRBJ2-2 provide the parts outside the CDR3, is NAGVMQNPRHLVRRRGQEARLRCSPMKGHSHVYWYRQLPEEGLKFMVYLQKENIIDESGMPKERFSAEFPKEGPSILRIQQVVRGDSAAYFCASSPRTRQGSGGELFFGEGSRLTVL.

The chain links TRBV2 to TRBJ1-4; a possible D gene is TRBD1 (6 bases). The germline V gene has CDR1 SNHLY and CDR2 FYNNEI. V lost 5 bases and J 4 bases, leaving 14 bases between the germline ends. The CDR3 consists of 15 residues. CDR3 DNA: TGTGCCAGCAGTCGAAGTACAGGGATTAATGAAAAACTGTTTTTT. This encodes CASSRSTGINEKLFF.

The CDR3 region is CASSPGAGAREEQYF. CDR3 coding DNA: TGTGCCAGCTCACCAGGGGCGGGAGCCAGAGAGGAGCAGTACTTC. The chain joins TRBV18 to TRBJ2-7; 7 nucleotides match TRBD2. V was clipped by 2 bases and J by 7 bases; unmatched bases: 11. In germline, CDR1 is KGHSH, CDR2 LQKENI. The CDR3 is made up of 15 amino acids.

The genes are TRBV6-6 and TRBJ2-2; D is unresolved. CDR3 length: 11 residues. Between the trimmed V and J ends, which lost 6 bases and 4 bases, there was a span of 3 bases. Germline-derived CDR1 and CDR2 are MNHNY and SVGAGI (reference sequence). CDR3 DNA sequence: TGTGCCAGCAGGAGCACCGGGGAGCTGTTTTTT. This translates into CASRSTGELFF.

This chain connects TRBV21-1 to TRBJ2-3; the table's D call of TRBD1 was not tested on the DNA. TRBV21-1 is a pseudogene locus. The CDR3 loop spans 14 amino acids. CDR3: CASSKGPSTGTQYF. CDR3 nucleotide sequence: TGTGCCAGCAGCAAAGGCCCAAGCACAGGTACGCAGTATTTT.

The chain couples TRBV4-3 to TRBJ1-1, with 9 bases fitting TRBD1. Germline V gene data show CDR1 as LGHNA and CDR2 as YSLEER. Trimming took 4 bases from V and 4 from J; bases not matched to a gene: 1. This CDR3 region has 13 residues. CDR3 loop: CASSLDRGTEAFF. CDR3 nucleotide sequence: TGCGCCAGCAGCCTGGACAGGGGCACTGAAGCTTTCTTT.

This clone was seen a few times. The CDR3 sequence: CASSDGGPEGYTF. CDR3 DNA sequence: TGTGCCAGCAGTGACGGAGGGCCGGAGGGCTACACCTTC. V is TRBV6-4 and J is TRBJ1-2; D is unclear. Germline CDR1 MRHNA, CDR2 SNTAGT. The CDR3 is 13 amino acids. Trimming took 2 bases from V and 8 from J, leaving 12 bases between them.

This clone was counted once. The chain uses TRBV27 and TRBJ1-4, with a tentative D call TRBD1 (6 bases). With 6 bases removed from V and 8 bases from J, the gap between germline ends came to 16 bases. CDR1 is MNHEY and CDR2 is SMNVEV in the germline V gene (reference sequence). The CDR3 runs 14 residues. CDR3 DNA sequence: TGTGCCAGCAGCCAACACAGGGTGGGGGAAAAACTGTTTTTT. It yields the protein CASSQHRVGEKLFF.

By share, this clone ranks as medium-sized (0.01 to 0.1%). The V call is TRBV2, the J call TRBJ2-1, with D uncertain. CDR1 and CDR2 from the germline V gene are SNHLY and FYNNEI. CDR3 length: 13 residues. V was clipped by 4 bases and J by 4 bases, with 8 bases between them. The CDR3 region has the DNA TGTGCCAGCAGTGTGGGCAGTTACAATGAGCAGTTCTTC. Translated, it gives CASSVGSYNEQFF.

The chain uses TRBV27 and TRBJ2-3; no definite D call. V lost 0 bases to trimming and J lost 4 bases, with 5 bases between them. CDR1 and CDR2 from the germline V gene are MNHEY and SMNVEV (reference sequence). The CDR3 loop spans 13 amino acids. In nucleotides, the CDR3 is TGTGCCAGCAGTTTATCGATAGCAGATACGCAGTATTTT. It encodes CASSLSIADTQYF.

This clone was seen just once. J is TRBJ2-6 and V is TRBV5-1; TRBD2 matches 11 bases. Germline lookup yields CDR1 SGHRS and CDR2 YFSETQ. The ends lost 3 bases at V and 3 bases at J; junction bases unmatched: 8. The CDR3 totals 18 residues. The CDR3 is CASSSVLAGEDGANVLTF. CDR3 DNA sequence: TGCGCCAGCAGCTCCGTACTAGCGGGAGAGGATGGGGCCAACGTCCTGACTTTC.

V usage is TRBV3-1 (or the pseudogene TRBV3-2) and J usage is TRBJ2-5; 9 bases match TRBD1. Germline trimming cut 1 base from V and 5 bases from J; bases unmatched to any gene: 2. CDR1 and CDR2 from the germline V gene are LGHDT and YNNKEL (reference sequence). The CDR3 extends over 14 amino acids. CDR3 in amino acids: CASSQAGTGETQYF. CDR3 DNA: TGTGCCAGCAGCCAAGCCGGGACAGGGGAGACCCAGTACTTC.

This sequence joins TRBV4-2 and TRBJ2-2; TRBD1 matches at 7 bases. CDR1 is LGHNA and CDR2 is YNFKEQ in the germline V gene. This CDR3 has 16 amino acids. Trimming took 0 bases from V and 6 from J; bases not matched to a gene: 7. The DNA for the CDR3 is TGTGCCAGCAGCCAAGAGCGACAGGGATACGCCGGGGAGCTGTTTTTT. It yields the protein CASSQERQGYAGELFF.

The rearrangement links TRBV6-2 or TRBV6-3 to TRBJ2-3; TRBD2 aligns across 7 bases. Germline trimming cut 0 bases from V and 1 base from J; bases unmatched to any gene: 1. The CDR3 loop spans 15 amino acids. Germline V gene sequence: CDR1 MNHEY, CDR2 SVGEGT. The CDR3 region is CASSYSAGGTDTQYF. For the CDR3, the DNA is TGTGCCAGCAGTTACTCGGCGGGAGGCACAGATACGCAGTATTTT.

The chain combines TRBV7-2 with TRBJ2-3; D remains ambiguous. Germline V gene data show CDR1 as SGHTA and CDR2 as FQGNSA. Between the trimmed V and J ends, which lost 0 bases and 5 bases, there was a span of 6 bases. This CDR3 has 13 residues. CDR3 sequence (DNA): TGTGCCAGCAGCTTAGCCCCCCGAGATACGCAGTATTTT. It translates to CASSLAPRDTQYF.

This chain connects TRBV4-1 to TRBJ1-2, with TRBD1 identical over 7 bases. Unmatched junction bases numbered 3, after V lost 1 base and J lost 4 bases. This CDR3 has 14 amino acids. Per germline, CDR1 MGHRA and CDR2 YSYEKL. DNA for the CDR3: TGCGCCAGCAGCCAAGTAAGGGACAGCTATGGCTACACCTTC. It translates to CASSQVRDSYGYTF.

CDR3 bases: TGTGCCAGCAGCCAAAGAAGAGGACTCCACTTT. Amino acids: CASSQRRGLHF. The gene calls are TRBV3-1 (or the pseudogene TRBV3-2) and TRBJ1-6, with D uncertain. The CDR3 is made up of 11 amino acids. Per the germline V gene, CDR1 is LGHDT and CDR2 is YNNKEL (reference sequence). Trimming cost V 2 bases and J 16 bases, with 9 bases left between them.

The chain employs TRBV5-1 and TRBJ1-4; 7 nucleotides line up with TRBD1. The germline V gene encodes CDR1 SGHRS and CDR2 YFSETQ. V lost 4 bases, J lost 5 bases, and 11 bases stayed unmatched. The CDR3 covers 16 residues. The CDR3, as DNA: TGCGCCAGCAGCCAGAATCCGGGACAGCCGAATGAAAAACTGTTTTTT. Its translation is CASSQNPGQPNEKLFF.

This chain connects TRBV3-1 (or the pseudogene TRBV3-2) to TRBJ2-5; D is ambiguous. This CDR3 has 14 amino acids. Per germline, CDR1 LGHDT and CDR2 YNNKEL (reference sequence). Trimming pared 4 bases from V and 0 bases from J, leaving 9 bases between. In DNA, the CDR3 is TGTGCCAGCAGCCCTACGAGTAACCAAGAGACCCAGTACTTC. This codes for CASSPTSNQETQYF.

The V gene is TRBV18, the J gene TRBJ2-7; no clear D. Germline-derived CDR1 and CDR2 are KGHSH and LQKENI. The CDR3 runs 15 residues. The V gene lost 1 base and the J gene lost 1 base, with 11 bases spanning the gap. The CDR3 DNA reads as TGTGCCAGCTCACCACTTATCGGTCCGTCCTACGAGCAGTACTTC. It codes for CASSPLIGPSYEQYF. Based on the CDR3 plus reference TRBV18 and TRBJ2-7, the full variable domain is NAGVMQNPRHLVRRRGQEARLRCSPMKGHSHVYWYRQLPEEGLKFMVYLQKENIIDESGMPKERFSAEFPKEGPSILRIQQVVRGDSAAYFCASSPLIGPSYEQYFGPGTRLTVT.

The chain combines TRBV30 with TRBJ2-1, with D perhaps matching TRBD1 or TRBD2 (7 bases each). The V end lost 5 bases, the J end lost 7 bases, and 18 bases lay between the germline ends. CDR1 is GTSNPN, CDR2 SVGIG, per germline (reference sequence). This CDR3 has 14 amino acids. CDR3 sequence: CAWGGGGSLNEQFF. CDR3 DNA sequence: TGTGCCTGGGGAGGGGGCGGGAGCCTTAATGAGCAGTTCTTC.